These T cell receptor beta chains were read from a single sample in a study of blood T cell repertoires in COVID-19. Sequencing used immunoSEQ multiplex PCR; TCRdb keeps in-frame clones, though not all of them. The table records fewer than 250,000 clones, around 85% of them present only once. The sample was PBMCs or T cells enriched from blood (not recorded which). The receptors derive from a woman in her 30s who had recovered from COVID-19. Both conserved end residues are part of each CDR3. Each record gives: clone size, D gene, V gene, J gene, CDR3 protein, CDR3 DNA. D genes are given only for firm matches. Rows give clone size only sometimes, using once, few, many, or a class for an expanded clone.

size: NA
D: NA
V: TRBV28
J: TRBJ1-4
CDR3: CASSFTGGDEKLFF
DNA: TGTGCCAGCAGTTTTACGGGGGGCGATGAAAAACTGTTTTTT

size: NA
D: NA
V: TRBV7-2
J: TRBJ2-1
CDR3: CASSLGAGAGNEQFF
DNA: TGTGCCAGCAGCTTAGGAGCAGGGGCGGGCAATGAGCAGTTCTTC

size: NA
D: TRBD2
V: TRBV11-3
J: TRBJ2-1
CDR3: CASSLGLAGYNEQFF
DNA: TGTGCCAGCAGCCTCGGACTAGCGGGGTACAATGAGCAGTTCTTC

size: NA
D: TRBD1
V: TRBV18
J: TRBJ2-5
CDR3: CASSRGQQETQYF
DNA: TGTGCCAGCTCACGGGGACAGCAAGAGACCCAGTACTTC

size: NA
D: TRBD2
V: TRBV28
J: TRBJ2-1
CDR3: CASSLREGRYEQFF
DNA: TGTGCCAGCAGTTTGCGGGAGGGCCGATATGAGCAGTTCTTC

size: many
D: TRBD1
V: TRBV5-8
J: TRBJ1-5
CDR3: CASSSDRGNQPQHF
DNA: TGTGCCAGCAGCTCGGACAGGGGCAATCAGCCCCAGCATTTT

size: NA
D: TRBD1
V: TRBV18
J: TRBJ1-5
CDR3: CASSPLSGTVNQPQHF
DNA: TGTGCCAGCTCACCACTCTCCGGGACAGTCAATCAGCCCCAGCATTTT

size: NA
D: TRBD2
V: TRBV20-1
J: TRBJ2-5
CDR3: CSAGGLAGGRETQYF
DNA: TGCAGTGCTGGTGGACTAGCGGGGGGGAGGGAGACCCAGTACTTC

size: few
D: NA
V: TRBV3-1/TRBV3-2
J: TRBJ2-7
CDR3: CASSLQITYEQYF
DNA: TGTGCCAGCAGCCTTCAGATCACCTACGAGCAGTACTTC

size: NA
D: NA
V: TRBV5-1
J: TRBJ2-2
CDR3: CASSEPGGELFF
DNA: TGCGCCAGCAGCGAACCGGGAGGGGAGCTGTTTTTT

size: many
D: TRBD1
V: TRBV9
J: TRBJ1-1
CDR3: CASSVEGGWAEAFF
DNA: TGTGCCAGCAGCGTAGAAGGGGGCTGGGCTGAAGCTTTCTTT

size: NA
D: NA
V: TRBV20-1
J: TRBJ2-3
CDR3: CSASWSELGTDTQYF
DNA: TGCAGTGCTAGTTGGAGCGAGCTTGGCACAGATACGCAGTATTTT

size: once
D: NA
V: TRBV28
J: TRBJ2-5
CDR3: CASRPRAQRAETQYF
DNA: TGTGCCAGCAGACCCCGGGCCCAGAGGGCGGAGACCCAGTACTTC

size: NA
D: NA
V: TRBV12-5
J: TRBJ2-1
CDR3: CASGLGSWGGRSHNEQFF
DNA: TGTGCTAGTGGTTTGGGATCTTGGGGAGGTAGATCTCACAATGAGCAGTTCTTC

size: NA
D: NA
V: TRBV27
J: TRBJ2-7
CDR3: CASSLGGGTYEQYF
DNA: TGTGCCAGCAGTTTGGGAGGGGGGACCTACGAGCAGTACTTC

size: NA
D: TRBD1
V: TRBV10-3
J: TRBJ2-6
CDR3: CAISEGTGGSGANVLTF
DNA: TGTGCCATCAGTGAAGGGACAGGGGGCTCTGGGGCCAACGTCCTGACTTTC

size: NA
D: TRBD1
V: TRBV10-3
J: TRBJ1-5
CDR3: CAISERQGVASQPQHF
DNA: TGTGCCATCAGTGAAAGGCAGGGGGTAGCAAGTCAGCCCCAGCATTTT

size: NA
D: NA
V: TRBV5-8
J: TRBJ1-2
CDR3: CASSVGLGTSYGYTF
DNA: TGTGCCAGCAGCGTGGGCCTCGGGACTTCCTATGGCTACACCTTC

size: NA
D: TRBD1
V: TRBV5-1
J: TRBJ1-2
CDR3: CASSLGGTGAPYGYTF
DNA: TGCGCCAGCAGCTTGGGTGGGACAGGGGCCCCCTATGGCTACACCTTC

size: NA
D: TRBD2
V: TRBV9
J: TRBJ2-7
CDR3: CASSHGLAGREQYF
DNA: TGTGCCAGCAGCCATGGTCTAGCGGGACGCGAGCAGTACTTC

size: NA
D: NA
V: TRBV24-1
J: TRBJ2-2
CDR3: CATSDPTRSRANTGELFF
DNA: TGTGCCACCAGTGATCCGACCCGGAGCAGGGCGAACACCGGGGAGCTGTTTTTT

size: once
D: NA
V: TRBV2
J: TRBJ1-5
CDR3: CASSEAREAQHF
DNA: TGTGCCAGCAGTGAGGCCAGGGAGGCCCAGCATTTT

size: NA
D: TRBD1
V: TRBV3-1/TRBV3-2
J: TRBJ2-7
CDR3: CASSQIGTGTTWEQYF
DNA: TGTGCCAGCAGCCAAATTGGGACAGGTACTACGTGGGAGCAGTACTTC

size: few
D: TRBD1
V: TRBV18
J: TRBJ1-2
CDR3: CASSGQAFNYGYTF
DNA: TGTGCCAGCTCAGGACAGGCCTTTAACTATGGCTACACCTTC

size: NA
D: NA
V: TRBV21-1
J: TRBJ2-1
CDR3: CASSKETVQGGVGGEQFF
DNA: TGTGCCAGCAGCAAAGAGACAGTCCAGGGAGGAGTGGGGGGTGAGCAGTTCTTC

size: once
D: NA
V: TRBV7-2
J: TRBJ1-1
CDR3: CASNRRGSWSEAFF
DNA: TGTGCCAGCAACAGAAGGGGCTCCTGGTCTGAAGCTTTCTTT

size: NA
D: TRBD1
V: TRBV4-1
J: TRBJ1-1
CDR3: CASSQGQTGGFSEAFF
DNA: TGCGCCAGCAGCCAAGGTCAAACAGGGGGCTTTTCTGAAGCTTTCTTT

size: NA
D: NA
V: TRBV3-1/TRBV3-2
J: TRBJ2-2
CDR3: CASSLTVLNTGELFF
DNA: TGTGCCAGCAGCCTGACAGTCCTTAACACCGGGGAGCTGTTTTTT

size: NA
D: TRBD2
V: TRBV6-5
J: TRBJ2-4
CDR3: CASSSRLAGQTIQYF
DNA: TGTGCCAGCAGTTCCAGACTAGCGGGACAAACCATTCAGTACTTC

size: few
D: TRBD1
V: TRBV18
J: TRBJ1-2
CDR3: CASSASRGQVYGYTF
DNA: TGTGCCAGCTCAGCCTCCAGGGGGCAGGTCTATGGCTACACCTTC

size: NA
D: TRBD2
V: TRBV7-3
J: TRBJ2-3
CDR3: CASSLSGTTDTQYF
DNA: TGTGCCAGCAGCCTTAGCGGGACCACAGATACGCAGTATTTT

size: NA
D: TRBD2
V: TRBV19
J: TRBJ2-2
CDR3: CASSPLAGHTGELFF
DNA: TGTGCCAGTAGTCCCCTAGCGGGGCACACCGGGGAGCTGTTTTTT

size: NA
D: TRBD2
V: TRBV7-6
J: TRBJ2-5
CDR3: CASSITSGGETQYF
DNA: TGTGCCAGCAGCATCACTAGCGGGGGGGAGACCCAGTACTTC

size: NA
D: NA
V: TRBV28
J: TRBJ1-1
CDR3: CASSLWGGRDTEAFF
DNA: TGTGCCAGCAGTTTGTGGGGAGGAAGGGACACTGAAGCTTTCTTT

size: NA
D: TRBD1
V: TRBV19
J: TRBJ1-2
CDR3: CASSPAGQGANYGYTF
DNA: TGTGCCAGTAGTCCAGCAGGACAGGGGGCTAACTATGGCTACACCTTC

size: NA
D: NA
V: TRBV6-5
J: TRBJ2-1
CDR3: CASGRGNLKNEQFF
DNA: TGTGCCAGCGGAAGGGGGAACCTTAAAAATGAGCAGTTCTTC

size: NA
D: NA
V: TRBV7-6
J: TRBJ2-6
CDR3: CASSERPGSGANVLTF
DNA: TGTGCCAGCAGCGAGAGACCGGGCTCTGGGGCCAACGTCCTGACTTTC

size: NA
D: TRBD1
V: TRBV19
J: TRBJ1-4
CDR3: CASSRGQGTLEKLFF
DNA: TGTGCCAGTAGTCGCGGACAGGGGACCCTTGAAAAACTGTTTTTT

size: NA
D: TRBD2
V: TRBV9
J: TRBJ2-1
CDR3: CASSPLAGVLYEQFF
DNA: TGTGCCAGCAGCCCTCTAGCGGGAGTATTATATGAGCAGTTCTTC

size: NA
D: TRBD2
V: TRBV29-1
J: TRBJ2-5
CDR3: CSVYLTSGRSEETQYF
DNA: TGCAGCGTCTATCTGACTAGCGGGAGGTCGGAGGAGACCCAGTACTTC

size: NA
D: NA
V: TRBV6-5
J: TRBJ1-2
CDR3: CASSNGVRNYGYTF
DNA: TGTGCCAGCAGTAACGGGGTTAGGAACTATGGCTACACCTTC

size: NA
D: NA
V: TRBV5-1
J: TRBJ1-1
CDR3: CASSSLQVNTEAFF
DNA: TGCGCCAGCAGCTCATTACAGGTCAACACTGAAGCTTTCTTT

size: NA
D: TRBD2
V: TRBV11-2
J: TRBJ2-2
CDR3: CASRTSGRLGELFF
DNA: TGTGCCAGCAGGACTAGCGGGAGGCTTGGGGAGCTGTTTTTT

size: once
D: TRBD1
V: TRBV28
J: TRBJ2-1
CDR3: CASSPGDRPYNEQFF
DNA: TGTGCCAGCAGCCCTGGGGACAGGCCATACAATGAGCAGTTCTTC

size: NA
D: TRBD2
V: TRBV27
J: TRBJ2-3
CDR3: CASSRTGAGHTDTQYF
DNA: TGTGCCAGCAGCCGAACCGGAGCGGGGCACACAGATACGCAGTATTTT

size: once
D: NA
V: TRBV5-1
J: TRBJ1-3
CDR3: CASSSRVDTIYF
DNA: TGCGCCAGCAGCTCCCGGGTGGACACCATATATTTT

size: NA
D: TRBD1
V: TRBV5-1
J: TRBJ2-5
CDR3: CASSLRTTGTEETQYF
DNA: TGCGCCAGCAGCCTACGTACTACCGGGACAGAAGAGACCCAGTACTTC

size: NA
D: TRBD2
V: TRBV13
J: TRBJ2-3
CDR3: CASSLAGGPTQYF
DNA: TGTGCCAGCAGCTTAGCGGGGGGGCCTACGCAGTATTTT

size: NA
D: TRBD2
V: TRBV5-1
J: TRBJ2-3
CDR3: CASSNSGVRDTQYF
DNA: TGCGCCAGCAGCAATAGCGGGGTGAGAGATACGCAGTATTTT

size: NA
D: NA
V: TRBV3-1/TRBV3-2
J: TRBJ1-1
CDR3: CASSQDPPGGATEAFF
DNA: TGTGCCAGCAGCCAAGATCCCCCGGGTGGTGCCACTGAAGCTTTCTTT

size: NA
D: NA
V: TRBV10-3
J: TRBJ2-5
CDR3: CAISESGSQETQYF
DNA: TGTGCCATCAGTGAGTCGGGCAGCCAAGAGACCCAGTACTTC